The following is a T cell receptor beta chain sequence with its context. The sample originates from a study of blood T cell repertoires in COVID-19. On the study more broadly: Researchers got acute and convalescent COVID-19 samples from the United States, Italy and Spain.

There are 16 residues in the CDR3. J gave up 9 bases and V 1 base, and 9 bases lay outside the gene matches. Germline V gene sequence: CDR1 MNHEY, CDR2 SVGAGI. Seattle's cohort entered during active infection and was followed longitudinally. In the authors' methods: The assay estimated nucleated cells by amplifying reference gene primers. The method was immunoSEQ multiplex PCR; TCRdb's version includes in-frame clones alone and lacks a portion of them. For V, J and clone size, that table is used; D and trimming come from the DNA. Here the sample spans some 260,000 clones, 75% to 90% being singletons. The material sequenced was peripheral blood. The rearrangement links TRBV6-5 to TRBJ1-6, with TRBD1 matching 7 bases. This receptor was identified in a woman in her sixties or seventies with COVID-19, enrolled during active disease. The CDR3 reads CASSYFDDRVGSPLHF. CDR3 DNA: TGTGCCAGCAGTTACTTTGATGACAGGGTTGGTTCACCCCTCCACTTT.